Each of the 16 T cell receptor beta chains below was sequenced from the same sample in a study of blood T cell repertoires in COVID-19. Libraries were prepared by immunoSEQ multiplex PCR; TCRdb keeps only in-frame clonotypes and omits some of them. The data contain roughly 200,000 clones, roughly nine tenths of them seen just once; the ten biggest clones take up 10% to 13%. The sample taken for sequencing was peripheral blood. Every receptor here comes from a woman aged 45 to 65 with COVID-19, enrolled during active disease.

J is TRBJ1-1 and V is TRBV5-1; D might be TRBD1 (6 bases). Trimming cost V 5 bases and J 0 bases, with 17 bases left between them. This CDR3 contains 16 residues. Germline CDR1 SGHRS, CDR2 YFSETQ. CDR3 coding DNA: TGCGCCAGCAGACGTCCAGGGGTGGGGATGAACACTGAAGCTTTCTTT. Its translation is CASRRPGVGMNTEAFF.

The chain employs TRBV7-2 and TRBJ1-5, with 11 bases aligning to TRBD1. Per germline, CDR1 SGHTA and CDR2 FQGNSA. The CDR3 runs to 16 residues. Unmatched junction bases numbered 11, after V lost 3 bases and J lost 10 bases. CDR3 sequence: CASSFRVGDRGGPQHF. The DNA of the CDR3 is TGTGCCAGCAGCTTCAGGGTGGGGGACAGGGGGGGTCCCCAGCATTTT.

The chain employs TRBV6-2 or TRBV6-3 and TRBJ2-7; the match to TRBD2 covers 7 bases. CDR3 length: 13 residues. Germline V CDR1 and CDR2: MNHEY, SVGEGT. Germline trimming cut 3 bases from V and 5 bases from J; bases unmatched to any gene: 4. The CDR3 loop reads CASSYAGVHEQYV. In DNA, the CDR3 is TGTGCCAGCAGTTATGCGGGGGTCCACGAGCAGTACGTC.

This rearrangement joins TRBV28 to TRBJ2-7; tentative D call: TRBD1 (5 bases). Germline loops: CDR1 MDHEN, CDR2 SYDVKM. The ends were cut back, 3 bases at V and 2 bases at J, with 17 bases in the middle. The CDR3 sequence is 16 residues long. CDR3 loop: CASSFRLDSLTYEQYV. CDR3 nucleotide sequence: TGTGCCAGCAGTTTTCGGCTTGACAGTTTAACCTACGAGCAGTACGTC.

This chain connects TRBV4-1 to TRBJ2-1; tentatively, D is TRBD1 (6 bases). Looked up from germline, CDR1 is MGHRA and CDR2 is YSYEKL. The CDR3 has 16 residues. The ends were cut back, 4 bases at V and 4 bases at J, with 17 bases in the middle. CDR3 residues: CASSLEQGRGYNEQFF. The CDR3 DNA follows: TGCGCCAGCAGCCTTGAACAGGGACGCGGTTACAATGAGCAGTTCTTC.

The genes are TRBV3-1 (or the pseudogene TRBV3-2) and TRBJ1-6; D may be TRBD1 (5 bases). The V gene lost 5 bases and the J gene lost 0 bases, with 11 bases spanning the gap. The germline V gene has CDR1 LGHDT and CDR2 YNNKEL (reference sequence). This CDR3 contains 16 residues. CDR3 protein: CASSGQGGSYNSPLHF. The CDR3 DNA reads TGTGCCAGCAGCGGTCAGGGAGGCTCCTATAATTCACCCCTCCACTTT.

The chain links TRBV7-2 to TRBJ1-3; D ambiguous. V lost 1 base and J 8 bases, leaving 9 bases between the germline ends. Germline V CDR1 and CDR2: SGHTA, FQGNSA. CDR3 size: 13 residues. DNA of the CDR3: TGTGCCAGCAGCTTAGGGGCCGGGGACACCATATATTTT. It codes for CASSLGAGDTIYF. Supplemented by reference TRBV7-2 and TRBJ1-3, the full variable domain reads GAGVSQSPSNKVTEKGKDVELRCDPISGHTALYWYRQSLGQGLEFLIYFQGNSAPDKSGLPSDRFSAERTGGSVSTLTIQRTQQEDSAVYLCASSLGAGDTIYFGEGSWLTVV.

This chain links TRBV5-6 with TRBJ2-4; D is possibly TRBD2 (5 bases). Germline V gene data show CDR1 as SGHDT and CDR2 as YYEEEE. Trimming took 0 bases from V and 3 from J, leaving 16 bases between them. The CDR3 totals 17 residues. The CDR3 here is CASSLAGGSGDKNIQYF. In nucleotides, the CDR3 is TGTGCCAGCAGCTTGGCCGGAGGCTCAGGCGACAAAAACATTCAGTACTTC.

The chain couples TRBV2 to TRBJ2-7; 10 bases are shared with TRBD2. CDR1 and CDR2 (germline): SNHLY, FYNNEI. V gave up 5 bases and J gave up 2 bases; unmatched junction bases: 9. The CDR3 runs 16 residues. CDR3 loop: CASSPLLAGVTYEQYV. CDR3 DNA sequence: TGTGCCAGCAGTCCCCTTCTAGCGGGGGTTACCTACGAGCAGTACGTC.

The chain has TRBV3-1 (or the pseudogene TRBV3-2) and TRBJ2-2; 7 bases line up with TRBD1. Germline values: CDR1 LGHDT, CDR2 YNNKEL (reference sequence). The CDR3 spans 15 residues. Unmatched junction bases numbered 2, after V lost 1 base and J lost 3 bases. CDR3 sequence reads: CASSQGDSYTGELFF. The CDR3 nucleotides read TGTGCCAGCAGCCAAGGGGACAGCTACACCGGGGAGCTGTTTTTT.

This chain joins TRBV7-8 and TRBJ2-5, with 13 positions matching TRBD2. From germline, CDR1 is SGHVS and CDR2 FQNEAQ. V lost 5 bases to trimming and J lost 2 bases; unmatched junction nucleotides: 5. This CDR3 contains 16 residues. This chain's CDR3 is CASSPPGLAGQETQYF. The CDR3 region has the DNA TGTGCCAGCAGCCCTCCGGGACTAGCGGGACAAGAGACCCAGTACTTC. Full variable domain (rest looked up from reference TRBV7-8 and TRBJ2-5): GAGVSQSPRYKVAKRGQDVALRCDPISGHVSLFWYQQALGQGPEFLTYFQNEAQLDKSGLPSDRFFAERPEGSVSTLKIQRTQQEDSAVYLCASSPPGLAGQETQYFGPGTRLLVL.

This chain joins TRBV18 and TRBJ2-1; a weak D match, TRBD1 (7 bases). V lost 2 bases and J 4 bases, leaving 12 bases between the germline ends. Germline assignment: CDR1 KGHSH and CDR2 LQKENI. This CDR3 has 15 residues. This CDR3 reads CASSPWAGGYNEQFF. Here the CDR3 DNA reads TGTGCCAGCTCACCATGGGCAGGGGGGTACAATGAGCAGTTCTTC.

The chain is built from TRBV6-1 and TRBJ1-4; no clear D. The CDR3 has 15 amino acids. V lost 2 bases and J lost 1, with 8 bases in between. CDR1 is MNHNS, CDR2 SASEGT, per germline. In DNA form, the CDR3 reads TGTGCCAGCAGTGAAACCGGGGAAACTAATGAAAAACTGTTTTTT. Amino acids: CASSETGETNEKLFF.

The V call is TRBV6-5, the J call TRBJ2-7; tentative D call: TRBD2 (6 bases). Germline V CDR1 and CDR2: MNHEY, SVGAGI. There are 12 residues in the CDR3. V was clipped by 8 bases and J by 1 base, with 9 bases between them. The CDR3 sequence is CASGGPSYEQYV. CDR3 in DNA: TGTGCCAGCGGAGGGCCTTCCTACGAGCAGTACGTC.

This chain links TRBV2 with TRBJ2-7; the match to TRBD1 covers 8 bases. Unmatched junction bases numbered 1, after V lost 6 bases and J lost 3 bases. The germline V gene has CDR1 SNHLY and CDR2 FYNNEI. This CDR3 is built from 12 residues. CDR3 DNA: TGTGCCAGCAGGGGACAGGTCTACGAGCAGTACGTC. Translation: CASRGQVYEQYV.

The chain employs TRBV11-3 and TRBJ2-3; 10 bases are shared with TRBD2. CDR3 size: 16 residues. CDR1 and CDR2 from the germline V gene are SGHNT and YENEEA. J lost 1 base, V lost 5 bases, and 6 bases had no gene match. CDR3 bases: TGTGCCAGCAGCACACTTCTAGCGGGGGGCACAGATACGCAGTATTTT. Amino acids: CASSTLLAGGTDTQYF.